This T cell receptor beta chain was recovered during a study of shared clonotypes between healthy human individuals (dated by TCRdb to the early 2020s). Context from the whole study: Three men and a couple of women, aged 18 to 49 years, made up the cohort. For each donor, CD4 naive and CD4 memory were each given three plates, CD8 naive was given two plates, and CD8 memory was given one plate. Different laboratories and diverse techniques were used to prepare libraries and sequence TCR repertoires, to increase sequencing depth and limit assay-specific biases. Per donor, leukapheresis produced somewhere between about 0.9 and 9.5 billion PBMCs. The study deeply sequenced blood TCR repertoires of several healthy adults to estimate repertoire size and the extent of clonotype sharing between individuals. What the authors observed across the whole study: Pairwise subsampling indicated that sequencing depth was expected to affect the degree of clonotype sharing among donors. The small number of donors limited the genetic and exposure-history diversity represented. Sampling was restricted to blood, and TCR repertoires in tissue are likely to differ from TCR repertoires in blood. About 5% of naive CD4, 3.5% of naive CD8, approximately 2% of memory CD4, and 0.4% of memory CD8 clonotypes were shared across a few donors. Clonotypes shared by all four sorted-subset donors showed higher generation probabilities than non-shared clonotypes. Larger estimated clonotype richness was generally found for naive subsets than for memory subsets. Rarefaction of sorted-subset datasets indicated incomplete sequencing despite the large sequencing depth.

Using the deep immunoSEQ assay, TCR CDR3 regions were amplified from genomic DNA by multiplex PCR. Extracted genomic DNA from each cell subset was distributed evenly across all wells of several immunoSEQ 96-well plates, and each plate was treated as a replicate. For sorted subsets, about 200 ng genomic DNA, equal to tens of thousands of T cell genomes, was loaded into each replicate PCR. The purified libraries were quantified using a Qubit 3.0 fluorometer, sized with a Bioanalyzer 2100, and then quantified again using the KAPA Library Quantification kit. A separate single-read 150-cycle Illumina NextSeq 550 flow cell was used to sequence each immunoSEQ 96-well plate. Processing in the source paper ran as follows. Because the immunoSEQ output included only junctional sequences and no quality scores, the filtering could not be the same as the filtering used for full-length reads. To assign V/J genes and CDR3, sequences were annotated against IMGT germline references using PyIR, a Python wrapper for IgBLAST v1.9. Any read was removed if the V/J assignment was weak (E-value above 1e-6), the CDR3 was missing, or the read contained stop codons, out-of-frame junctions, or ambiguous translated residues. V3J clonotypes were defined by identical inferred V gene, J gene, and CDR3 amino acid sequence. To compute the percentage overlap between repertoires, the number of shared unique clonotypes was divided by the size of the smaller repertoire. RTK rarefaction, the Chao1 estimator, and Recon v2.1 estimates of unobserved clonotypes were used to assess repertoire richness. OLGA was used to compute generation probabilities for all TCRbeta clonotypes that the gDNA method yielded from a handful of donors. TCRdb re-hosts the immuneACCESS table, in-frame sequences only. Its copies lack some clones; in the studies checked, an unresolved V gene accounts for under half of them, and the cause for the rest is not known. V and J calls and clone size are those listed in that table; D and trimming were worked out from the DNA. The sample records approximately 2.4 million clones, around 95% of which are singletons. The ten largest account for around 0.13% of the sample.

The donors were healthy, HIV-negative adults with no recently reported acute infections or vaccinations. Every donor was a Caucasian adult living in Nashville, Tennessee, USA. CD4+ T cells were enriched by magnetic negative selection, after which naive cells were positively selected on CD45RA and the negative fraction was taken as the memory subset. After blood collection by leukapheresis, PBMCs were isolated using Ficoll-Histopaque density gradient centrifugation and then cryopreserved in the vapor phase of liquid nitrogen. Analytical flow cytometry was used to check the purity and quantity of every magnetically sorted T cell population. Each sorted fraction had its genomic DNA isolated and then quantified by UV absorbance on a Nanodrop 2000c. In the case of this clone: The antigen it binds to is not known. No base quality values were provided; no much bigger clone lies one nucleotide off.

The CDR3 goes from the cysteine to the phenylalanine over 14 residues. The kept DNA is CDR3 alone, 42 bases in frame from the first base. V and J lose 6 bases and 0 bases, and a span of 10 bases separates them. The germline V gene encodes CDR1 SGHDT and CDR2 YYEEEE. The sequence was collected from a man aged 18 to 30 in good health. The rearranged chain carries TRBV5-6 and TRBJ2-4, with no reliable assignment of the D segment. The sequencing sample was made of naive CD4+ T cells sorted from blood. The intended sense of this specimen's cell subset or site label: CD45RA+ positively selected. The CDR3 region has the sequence CASTASLAKNIQYF. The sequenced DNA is TGTGCCAGCACCGCGTCCCTAGCCAAAAACATTCAGTACTTC.